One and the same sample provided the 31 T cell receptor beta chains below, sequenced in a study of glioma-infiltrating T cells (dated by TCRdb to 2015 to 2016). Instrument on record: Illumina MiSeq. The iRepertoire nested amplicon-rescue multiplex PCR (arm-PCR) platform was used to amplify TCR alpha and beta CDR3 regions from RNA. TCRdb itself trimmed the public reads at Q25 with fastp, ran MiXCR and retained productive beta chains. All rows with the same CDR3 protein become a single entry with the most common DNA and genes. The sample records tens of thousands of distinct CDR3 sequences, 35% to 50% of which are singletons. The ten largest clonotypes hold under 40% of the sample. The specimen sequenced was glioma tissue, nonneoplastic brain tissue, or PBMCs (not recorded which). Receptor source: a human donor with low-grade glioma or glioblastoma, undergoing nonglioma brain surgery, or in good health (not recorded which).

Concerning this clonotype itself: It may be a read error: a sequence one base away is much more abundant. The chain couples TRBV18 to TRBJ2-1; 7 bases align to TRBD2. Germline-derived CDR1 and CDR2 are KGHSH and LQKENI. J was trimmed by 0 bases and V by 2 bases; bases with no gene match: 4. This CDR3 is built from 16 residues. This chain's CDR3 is CASSPSGVSSYNEQFF. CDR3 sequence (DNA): TGTGCCAGCTCACCAAGCGGGGTGAGCTCCTACAATGAGCAGTTCTTC.

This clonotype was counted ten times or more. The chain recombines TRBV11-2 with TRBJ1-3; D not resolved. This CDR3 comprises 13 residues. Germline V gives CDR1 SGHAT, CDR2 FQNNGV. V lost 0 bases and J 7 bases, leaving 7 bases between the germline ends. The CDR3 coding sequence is TGTGCCAGCAGCTTAGATCGTACTAACACCATATATTTT. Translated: CASSLDRTNTIYF.

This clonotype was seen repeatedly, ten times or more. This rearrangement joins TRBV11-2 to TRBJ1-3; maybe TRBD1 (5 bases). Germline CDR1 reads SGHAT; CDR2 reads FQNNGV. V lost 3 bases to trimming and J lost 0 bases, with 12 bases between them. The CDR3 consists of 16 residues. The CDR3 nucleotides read TGTGCCAGCAGCTTCTCAGCGGGGACCTCTGGAAACACCATATATTTT. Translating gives CASSFSAGTSGNTIYF.

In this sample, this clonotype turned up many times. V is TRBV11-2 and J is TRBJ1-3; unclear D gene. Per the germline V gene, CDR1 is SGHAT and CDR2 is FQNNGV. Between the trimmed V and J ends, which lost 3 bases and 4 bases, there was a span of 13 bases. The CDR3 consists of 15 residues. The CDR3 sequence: CASSLGGNLGNTIYF. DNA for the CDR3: TGTGCCAGCAGCTTGGGCGGCAACTTAGGAAACACCATATATTTT.

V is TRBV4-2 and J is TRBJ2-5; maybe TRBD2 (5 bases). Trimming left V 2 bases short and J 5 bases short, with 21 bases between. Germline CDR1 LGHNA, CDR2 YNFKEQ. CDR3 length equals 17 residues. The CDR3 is CASSQSERSHVKETQYF. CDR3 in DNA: TGTGCCAGCAGCCAATCGGAGCGGTCCCACGTTAAGGAGACCCAGTACTTC.

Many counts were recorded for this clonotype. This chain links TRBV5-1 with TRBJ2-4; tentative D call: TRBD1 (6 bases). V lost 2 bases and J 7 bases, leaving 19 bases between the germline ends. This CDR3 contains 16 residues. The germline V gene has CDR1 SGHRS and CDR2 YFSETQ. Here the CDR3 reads CASSLGLGAGVNIQYF. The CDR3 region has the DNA TGCGCCAGCAGCTTAGGCCTAGGTGCAGGGGTGAACATTCAGTACTTC.

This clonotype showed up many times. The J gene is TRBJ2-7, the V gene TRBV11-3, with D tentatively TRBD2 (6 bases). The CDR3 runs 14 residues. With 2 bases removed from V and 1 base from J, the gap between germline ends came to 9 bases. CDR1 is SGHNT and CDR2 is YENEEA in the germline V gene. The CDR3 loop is CASSLIGLSYEQYF. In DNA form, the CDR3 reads TGTGCCAGCAGCTTAATCGGACTATCCTACGAGCAGTACTTC.

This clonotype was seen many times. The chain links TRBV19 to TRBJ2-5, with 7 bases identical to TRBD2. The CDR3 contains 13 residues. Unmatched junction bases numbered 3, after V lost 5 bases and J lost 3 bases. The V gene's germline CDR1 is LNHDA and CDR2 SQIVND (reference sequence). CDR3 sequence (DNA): TGTGCCAGTAGTTTGCGGGGGAAAGAGACCCAGTACTTC. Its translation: CASSLRGKETQYF.

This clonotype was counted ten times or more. The CDR3 nucleotides read TGTGCCAGTAGTGGGTCCGACAGCCCCGGGGAGCTGTTTTTT. Its translation is CASSGSDSPGELFF. V usage is TRBV19 and J usage is TRBJ2-2; TRBD1 is a possible D gene (5 bases). The CDR3 is 14 amino acids. V lost 5 bases to trimming and J lost 6 bases, with 13 bases between them. The V gene's germline CDR1 is LNHDA and CDR2 SQIVND (reference sequence).

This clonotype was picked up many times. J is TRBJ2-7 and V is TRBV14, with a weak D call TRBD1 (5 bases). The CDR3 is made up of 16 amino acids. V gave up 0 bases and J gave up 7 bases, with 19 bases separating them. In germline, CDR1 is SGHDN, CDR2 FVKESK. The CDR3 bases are TGTGCCAGCAGCCAAGATTCAGGGCGGCCGGTGGGTGAGCAGTACTTC. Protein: CASSQDSGRPVGEQYF.

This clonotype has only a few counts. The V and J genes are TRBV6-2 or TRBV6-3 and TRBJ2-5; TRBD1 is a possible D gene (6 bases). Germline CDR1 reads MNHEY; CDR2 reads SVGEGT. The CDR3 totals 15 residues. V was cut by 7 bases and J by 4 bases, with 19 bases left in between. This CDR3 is CASTPRVGGTETQYF. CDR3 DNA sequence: TGTGCCAGCACCCCGCGGGTAGGGGGTACAGAGACCCAGTACTTC.

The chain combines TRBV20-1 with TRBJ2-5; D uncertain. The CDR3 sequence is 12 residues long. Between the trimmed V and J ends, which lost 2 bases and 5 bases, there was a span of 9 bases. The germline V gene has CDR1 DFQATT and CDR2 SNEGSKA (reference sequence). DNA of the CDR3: TGCAGTGCTAGAAGGGTTTACGAGACCCAGTACTTC. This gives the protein CSARRVYETQYF.

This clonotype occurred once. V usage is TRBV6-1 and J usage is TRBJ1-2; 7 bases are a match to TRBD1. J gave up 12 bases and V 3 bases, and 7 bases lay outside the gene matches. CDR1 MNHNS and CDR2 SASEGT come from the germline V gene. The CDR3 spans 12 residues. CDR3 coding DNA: TGTGCCAGCAGTGAGACAGGGTCTGGAAACACCTTC. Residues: CASSETGSGNTF.

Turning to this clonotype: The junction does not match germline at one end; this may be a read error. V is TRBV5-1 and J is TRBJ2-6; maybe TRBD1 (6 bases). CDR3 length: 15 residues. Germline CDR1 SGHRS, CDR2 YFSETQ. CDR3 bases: TGCGCCAGCAGCTTGGCAGGGGCCGGGGCCGACGTCCTGACTTTC. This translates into CASSLAGAGADVLTF.

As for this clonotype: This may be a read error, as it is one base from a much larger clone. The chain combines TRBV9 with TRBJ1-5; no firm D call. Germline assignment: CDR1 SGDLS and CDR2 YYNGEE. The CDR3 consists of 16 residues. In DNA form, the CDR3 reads TGTGTCAGCAGCGGTTCCCCGGCCGCCGGCAATCAGCCCCAGCATTTT. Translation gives CVSSGSPAAGNQPQHF.

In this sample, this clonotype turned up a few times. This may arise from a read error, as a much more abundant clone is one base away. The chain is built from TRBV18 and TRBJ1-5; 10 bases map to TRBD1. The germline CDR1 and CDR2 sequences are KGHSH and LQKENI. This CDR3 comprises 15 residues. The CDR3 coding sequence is TGTGCCGGCTCAGAGGGACAGGGGTCAGGGCAGCCCCAGCATTTT. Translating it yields CAGSEGQGSGQPQHF.

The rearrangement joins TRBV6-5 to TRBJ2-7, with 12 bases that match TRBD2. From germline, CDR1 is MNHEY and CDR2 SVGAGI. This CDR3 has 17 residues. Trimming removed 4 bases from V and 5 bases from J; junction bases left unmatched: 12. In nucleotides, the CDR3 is TGTGCCAGCAGTTTCGCTAGCGGGGGGGGGTTCTATCACGAGCAGTACTTC. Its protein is CASSFASGGGFYHEQYF.

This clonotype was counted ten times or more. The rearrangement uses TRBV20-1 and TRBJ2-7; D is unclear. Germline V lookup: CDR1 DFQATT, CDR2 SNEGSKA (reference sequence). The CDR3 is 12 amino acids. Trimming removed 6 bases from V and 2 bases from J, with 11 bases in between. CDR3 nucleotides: TGCAGTGCCTACGATGGAGCCTACGAGCAGTACTTC. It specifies CSAYDGAYEQYF.

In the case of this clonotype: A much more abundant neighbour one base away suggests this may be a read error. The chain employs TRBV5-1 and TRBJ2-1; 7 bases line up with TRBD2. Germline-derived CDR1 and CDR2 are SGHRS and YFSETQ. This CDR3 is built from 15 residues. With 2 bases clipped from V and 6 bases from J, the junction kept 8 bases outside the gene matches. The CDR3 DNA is TGCGCCAGCAGCTTCGTGGCGGGAGCTGGCAATGAGCAGTTCTTC. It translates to CASSFVAGAGNEQFF.

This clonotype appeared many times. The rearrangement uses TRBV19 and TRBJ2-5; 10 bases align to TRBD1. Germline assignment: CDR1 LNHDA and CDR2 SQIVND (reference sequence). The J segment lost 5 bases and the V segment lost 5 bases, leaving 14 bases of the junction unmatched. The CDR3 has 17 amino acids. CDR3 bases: TGTGCCAGTAGTCCGCGGCCCCTGACAGGGGGCATGGAGACCCAGTACTTC. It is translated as CASSPRPLTGGMETQYF.

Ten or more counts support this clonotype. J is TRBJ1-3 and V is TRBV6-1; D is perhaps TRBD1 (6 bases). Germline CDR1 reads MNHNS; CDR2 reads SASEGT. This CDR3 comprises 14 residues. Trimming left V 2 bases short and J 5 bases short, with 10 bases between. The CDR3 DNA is TGTGCCAGCAGTGAAATTACAGGGCGAAACACCATATATTTT. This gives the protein CASSEITGRNTIYF.

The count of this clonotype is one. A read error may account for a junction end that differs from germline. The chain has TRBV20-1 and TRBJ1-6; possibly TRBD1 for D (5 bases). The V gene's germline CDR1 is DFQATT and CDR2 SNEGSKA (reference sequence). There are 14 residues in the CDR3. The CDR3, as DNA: TGCAGTGCCAGAGAACGGCAGGGTAGTTCACCCCTCCACTTT. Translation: CSARERQGSSPLHF.

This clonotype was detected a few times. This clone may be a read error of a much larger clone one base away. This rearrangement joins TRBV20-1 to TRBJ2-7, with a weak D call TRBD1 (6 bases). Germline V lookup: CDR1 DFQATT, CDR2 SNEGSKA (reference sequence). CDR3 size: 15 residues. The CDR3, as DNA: TGCAGTGCTGAAGCCGGGACACGCAGAGCTGGCGAGCGGTACTTC. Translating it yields CSAEAGTRRAGERYF.

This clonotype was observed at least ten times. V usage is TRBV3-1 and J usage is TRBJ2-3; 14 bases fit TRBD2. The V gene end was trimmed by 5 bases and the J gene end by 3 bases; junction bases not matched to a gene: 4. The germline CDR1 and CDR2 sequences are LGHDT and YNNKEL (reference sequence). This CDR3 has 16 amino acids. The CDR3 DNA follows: TGTGCCAGCAGCAAGGGACTAGCGGGGGCGACAGATACGCAGTATTTT. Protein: CASSKGLAGATDTQYF.

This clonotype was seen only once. CDR3 residues: CSANLASGRAYEQYF. CDR3 nucleotide sequence: TGCAGTGCAAACCTTGCTAGCGGGAGGGCCTACGAGCAGTACTTC. V and J are TRBV20-1 and TRBJ2-7; the match to TRBD2 covers 12 bases. Trimming removed 6 bases from V and 2 bases from J; junction bases left unmatched: 8. CDR1 and CDR2 from the germline V gene are DFQATT and SNEGSKA (reference sequence). This CDR3 contains 15 residues.

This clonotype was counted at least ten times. CDR3: CASSFGRTSSEAFF. The CDR3 DNA follows: TGTGCCAGCAGCTTTGGCAGGACCTCCTCTGAAGCTTTCTTT. The V call is TRBV5-6, the J call TRBJ1-1; D is uncertain. CDR1 and CDR2 (germline): SGHDT, YYEEEE. With 2 bases removed from V and 6 bases from J, the gap between germline ends came to 14 bases. The CDR3 runs 14 residues.

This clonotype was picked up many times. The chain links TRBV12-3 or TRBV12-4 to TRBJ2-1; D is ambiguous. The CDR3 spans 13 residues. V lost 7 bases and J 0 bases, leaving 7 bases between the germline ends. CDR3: CASTSSSYNEQFF. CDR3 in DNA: TGTGCCAGCACATCCAGCTCCTACAATGAGCAGTTCTTC.

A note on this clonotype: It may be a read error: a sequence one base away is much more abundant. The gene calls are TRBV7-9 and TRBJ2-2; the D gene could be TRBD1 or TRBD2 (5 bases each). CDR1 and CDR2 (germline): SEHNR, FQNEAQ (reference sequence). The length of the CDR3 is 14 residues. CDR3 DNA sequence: TGTGCCAGCAGATTAGGGACCAATACCGGGGAGCTGTTTTTT. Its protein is CASRLGTNTGELFF.

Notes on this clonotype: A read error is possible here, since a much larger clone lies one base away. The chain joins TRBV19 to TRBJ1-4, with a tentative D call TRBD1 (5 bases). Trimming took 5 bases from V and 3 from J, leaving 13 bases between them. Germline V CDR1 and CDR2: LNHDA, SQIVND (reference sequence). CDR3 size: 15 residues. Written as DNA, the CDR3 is TGTGCCAGTAGTTTCAACGGGGGTCCTAATGAAAAACTGTTTTTT. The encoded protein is CASSFNGGPNEKLFF.

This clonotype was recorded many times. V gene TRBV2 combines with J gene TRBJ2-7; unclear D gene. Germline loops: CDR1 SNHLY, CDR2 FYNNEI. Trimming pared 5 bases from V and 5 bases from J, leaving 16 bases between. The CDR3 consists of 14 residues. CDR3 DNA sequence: TGTGCCAGCAGTTCTGACACTACCGCCGACGAGCAGTACTTC. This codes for CASSSDTTADEQYF. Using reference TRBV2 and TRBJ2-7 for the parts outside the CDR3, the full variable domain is EPEVTQTPSHQVTQMGQEVILRCVPISNHLYFYWYRQILGQKVEFLVSFYNNEISEKSEIFDDQFSVERPDGSNFTLKIRSTKLEDSAMYFCASSSDTTADEQYFGPGTRLTVT.

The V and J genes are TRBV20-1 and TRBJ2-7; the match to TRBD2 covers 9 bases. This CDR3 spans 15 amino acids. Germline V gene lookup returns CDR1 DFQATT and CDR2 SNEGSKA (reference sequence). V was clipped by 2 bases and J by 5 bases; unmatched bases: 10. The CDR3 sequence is CSARPLAGTYNEQYF. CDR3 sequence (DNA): TGCAGTGCTAGACCACTAGCGGGTACCTACAACGAGCAGTACTTC.